Listed here is a single T cell receptor beta chain. Antigen specificity is unknown. The record originates from a study of CXCR3-negative and CXCR3-positive naive CD8 T cells. General study points: For CXCR3-positive naive cells, TRB CDR3s were more hydrophobic than those of CXCR3-negative naive cells.

The length of the CDR3 is 15 residues. CDR1 and CDR2 (germline): SGHDN, FVKESK. Preparation of TRB cDNA libraries relied on 5' RACE carrying UMI labels. TCRdb re-called the 5' RACE reads, yielding one record per CDR3 amino acid sequence without DNA. Its listing shows roughly 71,000 distinct CDR3 sequences. The sequence derives from a human donor in good health. Some clones in this sample may be carry-over from other donors' samples. Sequenced input: naive CXCR3- CD8+ T cells from blood. The subset is: CD45RO-CCR7+CD27+CD95- naive CD8+ T cells lacking CXCR3 (TNR3-). This chain links TRBV14 with TRBJ2-7; no DNA is available, so the TRBD1 call from TCRdb remains unchecked. The chain's CDR3 is CASSPQSRGTYEQYF.